The TCR beta chain under discussion was sequenced for a study of T cells after somatic rescue of genetic block. The V gene lost 5 bases and the J gene lost 6 bases, with 10 bases spanning the gap. The CDR3 spans 11 residues. Germline assignment: CDR1 DFQATT and CDR2 SNEGSKA (reference sequence). The table came from immunoSEQ multiplex PCR; TCRdb's copy has only in-frame clones and leaves some out. The table has around 67,000 clones, roughly 91% seen once. This chain links TRBV20-1 with TRBJ2-5, with a weak D call TRBD1 (6 bases). This clonotype was sampled from a man aged 25-45 years. The sequencing input was peripheral blood mononuclear cells (PBMCs). CDR3 sequence: CSAQDSKTQYF. DNA for the CDR3: TGCAGTGCTCAGGACAGCAAGACCCAGTACTTC.